The 7 T cell receptor beta chains given below trace back to one sample, sequenced in a study of OX40 agonist ivuxolimab in advanced cancers. Profiled with immunoSEQ multiplex PCR; TCRdb holds only in-frame clones, not every one. The sample comprises 40,000 to 50,000 clones, 75% to 90% of which are singletons, and 9% to 13% rests with the top ten. The material sequenced was CD4+ or CD8+ T cells sorted from blood, taken in a trial of the OX40 agonist ivuxolimab. The source of these receptors is an adult with an advanced solid tumor such as melanoma, head and neck, liver or kidney cancer.

V is TRBV25-1 and J is TRBJ2-5; 8 bases fit TRBD2. This CDR3 is built from 16 residues. Germline V lookup: CDR1 MGHDK, CDR2 SYGVNS. The V and J ends lost 1 base and 0 bases, in that order; junction bases with no gene match: 4. The chain's CDR3 is CASSEWAGGNQETQYF. The CDR3 DNA follows: TGTGCCAGCAGTGAATGGGCGGGGGGTAACCAAGAGACCCAGTACTTC.

The V call is TRBV5-1, the J call TRBJ2-7; D is unclear. Germline CDR1 SGHRS, CDR2 YFSETQ. The CDR3 is 14 residues long. Trimming stripped 4 bases from V and 1 base from J, with 12 bases between. CDR3 sequence: CASSVRDYSYEQYF. Written as DNA, the CDR3 is TGCGCCAGCAGCGTAAGGGATTATTCCTACGAGCAGTACTTC. Full variable domain (missing parts from reference TRBV5-1 and TRBJ2-7): KAGVTQTPRYLIKTRGQQVTLSCSPISGHRSVSWYQQTPGQGLQFLFEYFSETQRNKGNFPGRFSGRQFSNSRSEMNVSTLELGDSALYLCASSVRDYSYEQYFGPGTRLTVT.

The chain joins TRBV27 to TRBJ1-4; D might be TRBD1 (6 bases). The V end was cut by 4 bases, the J end by 4 bases, with 10 bases between. Germline CDR1 and CDR2: MNHEY and SMNVEV (reference sequence). The CDR3 runs to 14 residues. CDR3 residues: CASSSVGGNEKLFF. The CDR3 DNA is TGTGCCAGCAGTTCCGTAGGGGGTAATGAAAAACTGTTTTTT.

The chain joins TRBV19 to TRBJ1-5; TRBD1 aligns across 10 bases. Trimming cost V 7 bases and J 4 bases; bases outside gene matches: 1. Germline assignment: CDR1 LNHDA and CDR2 SQIVND (reference sequence). The CDR3 is 13 amino acids. The CDR3 protein is CASMGQGNQPQHF. In nucleotides, the CDR3 is TGTGCCAGTATGGGACAGGGGAATCAGCCCCAGCATTTT.

This chain links TRBV7-2 with TRBJ2-7; no definite D call. Deletions cut 3 bases from V and 5 bases from J, with 11 bases between. The CDR3 covers 13 residues. Per germline, CDR1 SGHTA and CDR2 FQGNSA. The CDR3 protein is CASSFQTRNEQYF. In nucleotides, the CDR3 is TGTGCCAGCAGCTTCCAGACCCGGAACGAGCAGTACTTC.

The chain links TRBV5-1 to TRBJ2-7; D not certain. The length of the CDR3 is 13 residues. V was cut by 3 bases and J by 4 bases, with 11 bases left in between. Germline CDR1 reads SGHRS; CDR2 reads YFSETQ. The CDR3 DNA reads as TGCGCCAGCAGCTCCGCAGTTAGGTACGAGCAGTACTTC. Translating gives CASSSAVRYEQYF.

The J gene is TRBJ2-2, the V gene TRBV28, with 8 bases lining up with TRBD1. The CDR3 covers 16 residues. Germline V gene data show CDR1 as MDHEN and CDR2 as SYDVKM. J gave up 6 bases and V 3 bases, and 9 bases lay outside the gene matches. DNA for the CDR3: TGTGCCAGCAGTTTCCCCGGACAGGGTGCCGCCGGGGAGCTGTTTTTT. Encoded protein: CASSFPGQGAAGELFF.